The 5 T cell receptor beta chains given below trace back to one sample, sequenced in a study of blood T cell repertoires in COVID-19. Libraries were prepared by immunoSEQ multiplex PCR; TCRdb keeps only in-frame clonotypes and omits some of them. The sample yields around 270,000 clones, around 89% seen once. The sequenced material came from peripheral blood. Receptors were obtained from a middle-aged man with acute or convalescent COVID-19.

The chain employs TRBV5-4 and TRBJ1-6, with D tentatively TRBD1 (5 bases). In germline, CDR1 is SGHNT, CDR2 YYREEE (reference sequence). The CDR3 is made up of 16 amino acids. The V gene lost 4 bases and the J gene lost 7 bases, with 18 bases spanning the gap. The CDR3 DNA reads TGTGCCAGCAGCCCGCGGGGCTATGGGCGGAATTCACCCCTCCACTTT. It is translated as CASSPRGYGRNSPLHF.

The CDR3 region is CASSLTGNNGNTIYF. In DNA form, the CDR3 reads TGTGCCAGCAGCTTGACAGGGAATAACGGAAACACCATATATTTT. The gene calls are TRBV7-6 and TRBJ1-3, with 7 nucleotides matching TRBD1. The CDR3 is made up of 15 amino acids. J was trimmed by 4 bases and V by 3 bases; bases with no gene match: 6. The germline V gene encodes CDR1 SGHVS and CDR2 FNYEAQ.

This chain joins TRBV7-2 and TRBJ1-6; 7 bases agree with TRBD1. V gave up 0 bases and J gave up 8 bases; unmatched junction bases: 7. Per the germline V gene, CDR1 is SGHTA and CDR2 is FQGNSA. This CDR3 is built from 16 residues. The CDR3 reads CASSLASERGHSPLHF. CDR3 sequence (DNA): TGTGCCAGCAGCTTAGCGAGCGAAAGGGGGCATTCACCCCTCCACTTT.

This chain uses TRBV27 with TRBJ2-1; possibly TRBD1 for D (5 bases). This CDR3 contains 11 residues. V lost 4 bases and J lost 8, with 6 bases in between. CDR1 and CDR2 (germline): MNHEY, SMNVEV (reference sequence). The DNA for the CDR3 is TGTGCCAGCAGTTGGGGCGATGAGCAGTTCTTC. Its protein product is CASSWGDEQFF.

The CDR3 sequence is CATSDFEMYQETQYF. CDR3 nucleotide sequence: TGTGCCACCAGTGATTTCGAGATGTACCAAGAGACCCAGTACTTC. The J gene is TRBJ2-5, the V gene TRBV24-1, with D hard to call. This CDR3 spans 15 amino acids. Germline V lookup: CDR1 KGHDR, CDR2 SFDVKD. V was shortened by 1 base and J by 0 bases, with 8 bases between the two germline ends.